The TCR beta chain under discussion was sequenced for a study of shared clonotypes between healthy human individuals (dated by TCRdb to about 2020). Regarding the study in general: Two women and a few men aged 18 to 49 years were included in the cohort. For each donor, CD4 naive and CD4 memory were each run on three plates, CD8 naive on two plates, and CD8 memory on one plate. To estimate repertoire size and how much clonotype sharing occurs between individuals, the study deeply sequenced the blood TCR repertoires of several healthy adults. To increase sequencing depth and limit assay-specific biases, different laboratories used diverse techniques to prepare libraries and sequence TCR repertoires. Between about 0.85 and 9.5 billion PBMCs per donor were obtained by leukapheresis. The paper as a whole reports these results and caveats: Estimated clonotype richness was generally larger for naive than for memory subsets. The small number of donors limited the genetic and exposure-history diversity represented. Incomplete sequencing was indicated by rarefaction of sorted-subset datasets, despite the large sequencing depth. Compared with non-shared clonotypes, clonotypes shared by all four sorted-subset donors had higher generation probabilities. Sampling was restricted to blood, and TCR repertoires in tissue are likely to differ from TCR repertoires in blood. Based on pairwise subsampling, the degree of clonotype sharing among donors was expected to be affected by sequencing depth. Across a few donors, roughly 5.4% of naive CD4, approximately 4% of naive CD8, roughly 2.3% of memory CD4, and 0.4% of memory CD8 clonotypes were shared.

Using the deep immunoSEQ assay, multiplex PCR amplified TCR CDR3 regions from genomic DNA. For each cell subset, the extracted genomic DNA was distributed evenly across all wells of several immunoSEQ 96-well plates, and each plate served as one replicate. Each replicate PCR for sorted subsets received about 180 ng genomic DNA, equal to tens of thousands of T cell genomes. Purified libraries were quantified with a Qubit 3.0 fluorometer, sized on a Bioanalyzer 2100, and re-quantified with the KAPA Library Quantification kit. Every immunoSEQ 96-well plate was sequenced on a dedicated single-read 150-cycle Illumina NextSeq 550 flow cell. Per the original workflow: Because the immunoSEQ output included only junctional sequences and no quality scores, the filtering could not be the same as the filtering used for full-length reads. Sequences were annotated with PyIR, a Python wrapper for IgBLAST v1.9, using IMGT germline references to assign V/J genes and CDR3. Reads with weak V/J assignments (E-value above 1e-6), missing CDR3, stop codons, out-of-frame junctions, or ambiguous translated residues were removed. V3J clonotypes were defined as sequences sharing the same inferred V gene, J gene, and CDR3 amino acid sequence. To compute the percentage overlap between repertoires, the number of shared unique clonotypes was divided by the size of the smaller repertoire. Repertoire richness was assessed with RTK rarefaction, the Chao1 estimator, and Recon v2.1 estimates of unobserved clonotypes. For all TCRbeta clonotypes obtained by the gDNA method from a few donors, generation probabilities were computed with OLGA. TCRdb holds this immuneACCESS table with in-frame rearrangements only. Some clones are missing; in checked studies, unresolved V genes explain under half, and the rest has no known cause. V and J calls and clone size come straight from that table; D and trimming were deduced from the DNA. For this sample there are approximately 2.4 million clones; 90% to 97% appear just once. The ten top clones hold about 0.13% of the sample.

This clone was recorded only once. Its specific antigen is unknown. There are no base qualities to consult, and no much larger clone falls within one base. Donors were healthy HIV-negative adults with no recently reported acute infections or vaccinations. Only Caucasian adults living in Nashville, Tennessee, USA were represented among the donors. CD4+ T cells were enriched by magnetic negative selection; naive cells were then positively selected on CD45RA, and the negative fraction formed the memory subset. After blood collection by leukapheresis, PBMCs were isolated using Ficoll-Histopaque density gradient centrifugation and then cryopreserved in the vapor phase of liquid nitrogen. Analytical flow cytometry was used to check the purity and quantity of each magnetically sorted T cell population. From each sorted fraction, genomic DNA was isolated and quantified by UV absorbance on a Nanodrop 2000c.

Sequences SGHAT (CDR1) and FQNNGV (CDR2) are obtained from the germline V gene. At the junction V is shortened by 0 bases and J by 1 base, with 12 bases in between. Its CDR3 holds 16 amino acids, cysteine through phenylalanine. Only the CDR3 DNA is retained, 48 bases long and in frame from the first base. This clonotype originated in a young man in good health. This receptor chain uses TRBV11-2 and TRBJ2-5; TRBD2 might be the D gene, on 6 matching bases. Sequencing used naive CD4+ T cells sorted from blood. Explained via the paper, the cell subset or site label denotes: CD45RA+ positively selected. The base sequence is TGTGCCAGCAGCTTAGAAGGTCTAGCGCTCCAAGAGACCCAGTACTTC. This gives the protein CASSLEGLALQETQYF.